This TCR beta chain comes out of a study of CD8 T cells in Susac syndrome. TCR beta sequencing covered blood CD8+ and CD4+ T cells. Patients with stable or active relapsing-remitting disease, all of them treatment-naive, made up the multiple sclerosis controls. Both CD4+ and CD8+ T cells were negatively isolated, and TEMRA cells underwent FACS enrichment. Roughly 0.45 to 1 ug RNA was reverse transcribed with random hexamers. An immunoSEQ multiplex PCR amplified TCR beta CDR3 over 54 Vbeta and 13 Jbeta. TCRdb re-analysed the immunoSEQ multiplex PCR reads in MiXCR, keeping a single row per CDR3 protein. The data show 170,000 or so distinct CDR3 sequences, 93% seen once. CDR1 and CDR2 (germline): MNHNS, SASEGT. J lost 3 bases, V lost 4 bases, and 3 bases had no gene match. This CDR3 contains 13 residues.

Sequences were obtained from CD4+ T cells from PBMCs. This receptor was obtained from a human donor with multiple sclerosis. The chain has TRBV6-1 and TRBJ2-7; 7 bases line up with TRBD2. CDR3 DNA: TGTGCCAGCAGTGTCCAGCGGGGCTACGAGCAGTACTTC. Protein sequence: CASSVQRGYEQYF.